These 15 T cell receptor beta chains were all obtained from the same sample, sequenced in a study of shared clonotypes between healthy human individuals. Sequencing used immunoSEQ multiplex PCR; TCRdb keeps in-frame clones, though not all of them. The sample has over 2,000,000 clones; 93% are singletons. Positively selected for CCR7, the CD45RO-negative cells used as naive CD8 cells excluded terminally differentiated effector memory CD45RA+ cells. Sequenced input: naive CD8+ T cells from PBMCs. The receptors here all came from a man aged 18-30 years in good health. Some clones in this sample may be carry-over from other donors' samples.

CDR3 nucleotides: TGCGCCAGCAGCCAATCCCAAAGGACCTATGGCTACACCTTC. This gives the protein CASSQSQRTYGYTF. The V gene is TRBV4-3, the J gene TRBJ1-2; D unresolved. Trimming pared 2 bases from V and 4 bases from J, leaving 11 bases between. Germline values: CDR1 LGHNA, CDR2 YSLEER. This CDR3 is built from 14 residues.

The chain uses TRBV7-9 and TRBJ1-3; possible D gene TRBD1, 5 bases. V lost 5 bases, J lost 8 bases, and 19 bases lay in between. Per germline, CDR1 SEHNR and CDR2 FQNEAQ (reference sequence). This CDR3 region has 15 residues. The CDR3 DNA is TGTGCCAGCAGCGGTCCCTTTCGGGGCACGGACACCATATATTTT. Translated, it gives CASSGPFRGTDTIYF.

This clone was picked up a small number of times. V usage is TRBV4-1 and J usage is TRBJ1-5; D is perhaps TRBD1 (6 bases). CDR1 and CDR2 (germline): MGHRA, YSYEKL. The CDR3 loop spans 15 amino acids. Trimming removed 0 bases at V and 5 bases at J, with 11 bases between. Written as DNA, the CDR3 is TGCGCCAGCAGCCAAGATTGGGGGCACTATCAGCCCCAGCATTTT. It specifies CASSQDWGHYQPQHF.

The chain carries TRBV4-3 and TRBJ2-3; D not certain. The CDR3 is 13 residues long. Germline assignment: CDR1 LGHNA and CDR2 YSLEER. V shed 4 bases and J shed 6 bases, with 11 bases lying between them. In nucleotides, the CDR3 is TGCGCCAGCAGCCTTCGCGGCGTGGATACGCAGTATTTT. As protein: CASSLRGVDTQYF.

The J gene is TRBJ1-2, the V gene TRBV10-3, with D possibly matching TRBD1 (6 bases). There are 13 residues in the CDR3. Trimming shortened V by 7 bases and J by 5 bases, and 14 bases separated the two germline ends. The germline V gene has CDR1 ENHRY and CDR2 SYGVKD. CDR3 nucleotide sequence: TGTGCCATCATCTCGGACAGTGGTTATGGCTACACCTTC. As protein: CAIISDSGYGYTF.

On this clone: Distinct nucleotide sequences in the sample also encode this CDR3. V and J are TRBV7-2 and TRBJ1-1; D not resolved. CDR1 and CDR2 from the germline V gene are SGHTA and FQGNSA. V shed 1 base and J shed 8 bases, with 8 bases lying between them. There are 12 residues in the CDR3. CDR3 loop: CASSLVGREAFF. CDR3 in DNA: TGTGCCAGCAGCTTAGTTGGCAGGGAAGCTTTCTTT.

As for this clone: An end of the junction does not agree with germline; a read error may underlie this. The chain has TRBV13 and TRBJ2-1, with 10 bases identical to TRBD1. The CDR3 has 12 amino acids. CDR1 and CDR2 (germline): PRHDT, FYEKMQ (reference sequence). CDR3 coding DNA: TGTGCCAGCAGCTTGGTCGGGACAGGGGACCTCTTC. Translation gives CASSLVGTGDLF.

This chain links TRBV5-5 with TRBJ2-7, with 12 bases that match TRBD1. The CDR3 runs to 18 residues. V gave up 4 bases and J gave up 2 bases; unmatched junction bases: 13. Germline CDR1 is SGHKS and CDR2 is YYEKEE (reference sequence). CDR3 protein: CASSGGTGGTQTTYEQYF. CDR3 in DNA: TGTGCCAGCAGCGGCGGGACAGGGGGCACCCAAACCACCTACGAGCAGTACTTC. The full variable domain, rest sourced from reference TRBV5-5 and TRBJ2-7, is DAGVTQSPTHLIKTRGQQVTLRCSPISGHKSVSWYQQVLGQGPQFIFQYYEKEERGRGNFPDRFSARQFPNYSSELNVNALLLGDSALYLCASSGGTGGTQTTYEQYFGPGTRLTVT.

CDR3 region: CASSVDGMAKNIQYF. DNA of the CDR3: TGTGCCAGCAGCGTAGATGGGATGGCCAAAAACATTCAGTACTTC. This sequence joins TRBV9 and TRBJ2-4; no definite D call. Germline CDR1 SGDLS, CDR2 YYNGEE. V shed 0 bases and J shed 1 base, with 8 bases lying between them. This CDR3 comprises 15 residues.

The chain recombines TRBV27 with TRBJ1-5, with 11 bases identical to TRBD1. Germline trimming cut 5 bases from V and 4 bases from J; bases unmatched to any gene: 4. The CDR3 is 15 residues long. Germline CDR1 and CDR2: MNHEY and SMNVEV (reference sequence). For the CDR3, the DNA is TGTGCCAGCAGTGCGGGGACAGGGGGGAATCAGCCCCAGCATTTT. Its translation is CASSAGTGGNQPQHF.

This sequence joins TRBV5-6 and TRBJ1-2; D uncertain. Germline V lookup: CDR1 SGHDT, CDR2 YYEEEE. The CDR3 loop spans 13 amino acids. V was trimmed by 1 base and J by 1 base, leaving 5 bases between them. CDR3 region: CASSLRRNYGYTF. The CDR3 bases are TGTGCCAGCAGCTTGCGGCGTAACTATGGCTACACCTTC.

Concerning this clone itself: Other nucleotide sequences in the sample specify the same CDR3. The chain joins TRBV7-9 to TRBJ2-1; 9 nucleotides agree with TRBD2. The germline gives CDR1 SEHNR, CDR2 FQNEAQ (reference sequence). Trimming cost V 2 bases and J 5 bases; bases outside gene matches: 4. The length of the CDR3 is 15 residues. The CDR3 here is CASSLPPSGNNEQFF. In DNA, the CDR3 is TGTGCCAGCAGCTTACCGCCTAGCGGGAACAATGAGCAGTTCTTC.

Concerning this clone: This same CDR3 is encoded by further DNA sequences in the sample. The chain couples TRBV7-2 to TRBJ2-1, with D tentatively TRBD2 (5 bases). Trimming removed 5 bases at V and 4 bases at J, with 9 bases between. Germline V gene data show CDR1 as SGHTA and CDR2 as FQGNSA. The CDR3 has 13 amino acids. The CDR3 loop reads CASSLTRYNEQFF. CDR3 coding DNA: TGTGCCAGCAGCCTAACTAGGTACAATGAGCAGTTCTTC.

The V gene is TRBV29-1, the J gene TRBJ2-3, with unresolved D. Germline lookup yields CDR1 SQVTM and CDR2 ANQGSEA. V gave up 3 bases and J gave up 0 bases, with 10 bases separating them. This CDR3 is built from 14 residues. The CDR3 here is CSVDWPLSTDTQYF. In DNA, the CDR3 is TGCAGCGTTGACTGGCCTCTCAGCACAGATACGCAGTATTTT.

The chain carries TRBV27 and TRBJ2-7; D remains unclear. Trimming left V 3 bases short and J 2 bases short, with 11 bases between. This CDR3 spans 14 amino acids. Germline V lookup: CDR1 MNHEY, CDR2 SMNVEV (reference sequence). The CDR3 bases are TGTGCCAGCAGTTTCCTAGAATCACCCTACGAGCAGTACTTC. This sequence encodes CASSFLESPYEQYF.